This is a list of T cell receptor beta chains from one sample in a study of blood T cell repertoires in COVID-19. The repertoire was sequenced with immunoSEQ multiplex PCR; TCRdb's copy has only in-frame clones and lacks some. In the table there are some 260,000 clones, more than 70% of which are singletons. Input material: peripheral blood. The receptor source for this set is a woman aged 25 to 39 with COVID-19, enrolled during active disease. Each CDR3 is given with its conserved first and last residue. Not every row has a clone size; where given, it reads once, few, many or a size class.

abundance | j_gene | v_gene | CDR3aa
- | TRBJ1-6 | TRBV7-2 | CASSAGLTYYNSPLHF
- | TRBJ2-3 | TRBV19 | CASRGMGTDTQYF
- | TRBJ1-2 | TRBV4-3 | CASSPLQVGNYGYTF
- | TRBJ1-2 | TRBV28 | CASRRGQRGYTF
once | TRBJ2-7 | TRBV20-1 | CSARSSYEQYF
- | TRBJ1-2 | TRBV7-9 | CASSATGMGYTF
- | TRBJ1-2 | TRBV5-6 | CASSFGQGGNYGYTF
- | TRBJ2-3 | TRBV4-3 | CASSQDPSQEPPIGYTQYF
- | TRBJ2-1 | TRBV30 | CASRTNNEQFF
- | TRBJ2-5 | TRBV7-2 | CASSPSGNRETQYF
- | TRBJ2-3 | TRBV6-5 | CASSKGLAGVLQYF
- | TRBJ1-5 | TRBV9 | CASSVATDPDSGNQPQHF
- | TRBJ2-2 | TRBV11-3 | CASSWPLRGGGAIIPGELFF
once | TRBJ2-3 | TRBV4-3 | CASSHERTGGTDTQYF
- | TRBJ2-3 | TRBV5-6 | CASSKTGGTDTQYF
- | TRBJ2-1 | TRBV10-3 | CAISERSSYNEQFF
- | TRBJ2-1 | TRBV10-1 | CASSDERNEQFF
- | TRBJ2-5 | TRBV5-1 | CASTFRTGQETQYF
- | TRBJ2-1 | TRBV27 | CASSPLAGGPVEQFF
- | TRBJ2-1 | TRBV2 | CASSGRYNEQFF
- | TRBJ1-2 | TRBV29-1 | CSIEGVHTNSNYGYTF
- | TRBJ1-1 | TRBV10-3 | CAISPQGNTEAFF
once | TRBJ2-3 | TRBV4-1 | CASSQELERGTDTQYF
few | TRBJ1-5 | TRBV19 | CASRGSPGASNQPQHF
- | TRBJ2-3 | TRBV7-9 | CASSLRSGHSSTDTQYF
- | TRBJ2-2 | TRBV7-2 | CASSLATLAGGQAGELFF
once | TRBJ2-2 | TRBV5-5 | CASSPAGQPGYTGELFF
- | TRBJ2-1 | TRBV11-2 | CASSTAGLMANEQFF
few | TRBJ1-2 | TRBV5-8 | CASSLEAGTGGFGYTF
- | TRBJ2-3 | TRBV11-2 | CASRNHGFDTQYF
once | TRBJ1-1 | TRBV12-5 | CASAVYEGRNTEAFF